These 32 T cell receptor beta chains were sequenced from one sample in a study of blood T cell repertoires in COVID-19. The table came from immunoSEQ multiplex PCR; TCRdb's copy has only in-frame clones and leaves some out. The sample contains 170,000 or so clones, approximately 86% of which appear only once. The source material was peripheral blood. The receptor source for this set is a man aged 50 or older with active or convalescent COVID-19.

V gene TRBV28 combines with J gene TRBJ2-7; the match to TRBD1 covers 7 bases. Germline CDR1 and CDR2: MDHEN and SYDVKM. Germline trimming cut 7 bases from V and 6 bases from J; bases unmatched to any gene: 18. The CDR3 is 16 residues long. This CDR3 reads CASTRSLSGGTFEQYF. The CDR3 DNA follows: TGTGCCAGCACCCGATCCCTATCAGGGGGTACCTTCGAGCAGTACTTC.

The V gene is TRBV9, the J gene TRBJ1-1; D might be TRBD1 (5 bases). V was trimmed by 0 bases and J by 0 bases, leaving 12 bases between them. The CDR3 consists of 16 residues. Per the germline V gene, CDR1 is SGDLS and CDR2 is YYNGEE. CDR3 nucleotides: TGTGCCAGCAGCGTAGGAAACCCGGGGGTGAACACTGAAGCTTTCTTT. The encoded protein is CASSVGNPGVNTEAFF.

The chain carries TRBV7-9 and TRBJ2-1; D may be TRBD2 (6 bases). Germline V gene data show CDR1 as SEHNR and CDR2 as FQNEAQ (reference sequence). This CDR3 spans 16 amino acids. The CDR3 region has the DNA TGTGCTACCTCCGGTAGGGCGGGGAATGGTTACAATGAGCAGTTCTTC. As protein: CATSGRAGNGYNEQFF.

The rearrangement joins TRBV6-5 to TRBJ1-5; 7 bases are a match to TRBD1. Germline V lookup: CDR1 MNHEY, CDR2 SVGAGI. Trimming removed 6 bases from V and 6 bases from J; junction bases left unmatched: 8. The length of the CDR3 is 14 residues. The CDR3 spells CASRLGGSGQPQHF. DNA of the CDR3: TGTGCCAGCAGGCTAGGGGGCTCAGGTCAGCCCCAGCATTTT.

V usage is TRBV30 and J usage is TRBJ2-4, with TRBD1 as a possible D gene (6 bases). The CDR3 contains 19 residues. Germline CDR1 GTSNPN, CDR2 SVGIG (reference sequence). Trimming took 5 bases from V and 4 from J, leaving 30 bases between them. CDR3 nucleotide sequence: TGTGCCTGGGCGATAGTCCGGGACACCACCATCAGACCTAAAAACATTCAGTACTTC. It specifies CAWAIVRDTTIRPKNIQYF.

The CDR3 sequence: CASSLSQGIYGYTF. In nucleotides, the CDR3 is TGTGCCAGCAGCTTATCCCAGGGTATCTATGGCTACACCTTC. The chain uses TRBV7-2 and TRBJ1-2, with D perhaps TRBD1 (5 bases). This CDR3 is built from 14 residues. Germline CDR1 SGHTA, CDR2 FQGNSA. The ends were cut back, 2 bases at V and 4 bases at J, with 11 bases in the middle.

This chain links TRBV2 with TRBJ2-2; D gene unclear. Germline-derived CDR1 and CDR2 are SNHLY and FYNNEI. There are 12 residues in the CDR3. V lost 4 bases and J lost 7, with 7 bases in between. CDR3 amino acids: CASSVLVGELFF. CDR3 nucleotide sequence: TGTGCCAGCAGTGTTCTAGTCGGGGAGCTGTTTTTT.

The rearrangement links TRBV9 to TRBJ1-1; 9 bases map to TRBD1. In germline, CDR1 is SGDLS, CDR2 YYNGEE. This CDR3 has 14 amino acids. V lost 3 bases, J lost 5 bases, and 5 bases stayed unmatched. CDR3 protein: CASSGPGQGTEAFF. DNA for the CDR3: TGTGCCAGCAGCGGACCGGGACAGGGAACTGAAGCTTTCTTT. Full variable domain (rest looked up from reference TRBV9 and TRBJ1-1): DSGVTQTPKHLITATGQRVTLRCSPRSGDLSVYWYQQSLDQGLQFLIQYYNGEERAKGNILERFSAQQFPDLHSELNLSSLELGDSALYFCASSGPGQGTEAFFGQGTRLTVV.

The chain joins TRBV5-4 to TRBJ2-1, with D possibly being TRBD2 (6 bases). V was cut by 2 bases and J by 6 bases, with 15 bases left in between. The CDR3 has 15 residues. CDR1 is SGHNT, CDR2 YYREEE, per germline (reference sequence). Here the CDR3 reads CASSFRLGGGNEQFF. CDR3 coding DNA: TGTGCCAGCAGCTTCCGACTAGGTGGGGGCAATGAGCAGTTCTTC.

The chain carries TRBV7-9 and TRBJ1-1; 7 positions agree with TRBD1. Per germline, CDR1 SEHNR and CDR2 FQNEAQ (reference sequence). The CDR3 extends over 13 amino acids. With V trimmed by 7 bases and J by 5 bases, 7 bases remained unmatched. The CDR3 region has the DNA TGTGCCAGCACCCAGGGGGGTGCGACTGAAGCTTTCTTT. Its translation: CASTQGGATEAFF.

The rearrangement uses TRBV29-1 and TRBJ2-1; D is perhaps TRBD2 (6 bases). V was shortened by 0 bases and J by 4 bases, with 13 bases between the two germline ends. The germline V gene has CDR1 SQVTM and CDR2 ANQGSEA. This CDR3 spans 15 amino acids. The CDR3 region has the DNA TGCAGCGTTGAAGATCCCCGGGAGAGGTACAATGAGCAGTTCTTC. Encoded protein: CSVEDPRERYNEQFF.

The chain employs TRBV3-1 (or the pseudogene TRBV3-2) and TRBJ1-6, with 8 nucleotides matching TRBD1. This CDR3 has 15 residues. Per germline, CDR1 LGHDT and CDR2 YNNKEL (reference sequence). Trimming took 2 bases from V and 7 from J; bases not matched to a gene: 4. The CDR3 sequence is CASSQITGGNSPLHF. The CDR3, as DNA: TGTGCCAGCAGCCAAATAACAGGGGGGAATTCACCCCTCCACTTT.

J is TRBJ2-1 and V is TRBV18, with 9 bases lining up with TRBD1. With V trimmed by 3 bases and J by 3 bases, 3 bases remained unmatched. The CDR3 covers 15 residues. Germline V gene data show CDR1 as KGHSH and CDR2 as LQKENI. The CDR3 spells CASSPGTGFYNEQFF. CDR3 nucleotide sequence: TGTGCCAGCTCACCGGGGACAGGGTTCTACAATGAGCAGTTCTTC.

V and J are TRBV2 and TRBJ2-3; TRBD2 is a possible D gene (7 bases). The CDR3 is 15 residues long. CDR1 SNHLY and CDR2 FYNNEI come from the germline V gene. Trimming took off 6 bases at V and 2 bases at J, with 15 bases between the two ends. CDR3 loop: CASRPRRGHTDTQYF. The CDR3 DNA sequence: TGTGCCAGCAGGCCCCGGCGGGGGCACACAGATACGCAGTATTTT. The entire variable domain, with the rest obtained from reference TRBV2 and TRBJ2-3, is as follows: EPEVTQTPSHQVTQMGQEVILRCVPISNHLYFYWYRQILGQKVEFLVSFYNNEISEKSEIFDDQFSVERPDGSNFTLKIRSTKLEDSAMYFCASRPRRGHTDTQYFGPGTRLTVL.

The CDR3 bases are TGTGCCACCAGCAGAGGACAGGCCACAGATACGCAGTATTTT. Protein product: CATSRGQATDTQYF. The V gene is TRBV15, the J gene TRBJ2-3; the D gene is possibly TRBD1 (6 bases). The CDR3 extends over 14 amino acids. Trimming left V 1 base short and J 2 bases short, with 7 bases between. Germline-derived CDR1 and CDR2 are LNHNV and YYDKDF (reference sequence).

The chain links TRBV6-5 to TRBJ1-2; 9 positions match TRBD1. From germline, CDR1 is MNHEY and CDR2 SVGAGI. The CDR3 spans 14 residues. V was pared by 6 bases and J by 4 bases, with 6 bases of the junction left unmatched. CDR3 DNA sequence: TGTGCCAGCAGGGGACAGGGCGTAGTCTATGGCTACACCTTC. It translates to CASRGQGVVYGYTF.

This chain uses TRBV14 with TRBJ2-7; D remains ambiguous. This CDR3 has 12 residues. Trimming took off 5 bases at V and 6 bases at J, with 11 bases between the two ends. Germline loops: CDR1 SGHDN, CDR2 FVKESK. The chain's CDR3 is CASSSYGLEQYF. CDR3 DNA: TGTGCCAGCAGCTCATATGGCCTCGAGCAGTACTTC.

The gene calls are TRBV5-6 and TRBJ2-3; the D is unclear. The CDR3 is 12 residues long. V shed 0 bases and J shed 9 bases, with 8 bases lying between them. CDR1 SGHDT and CDR2 YYEEEE come from the germline V gene. CDR3 protein: CASSLGSITQYF. DNA of the CDR3: TGTGCCAGCAGCTTGGGCAGTATAACGCAGTATTTT.

The gene calls are TRBV5-1 and TRBJ1-1; 7 bases are shared with TRBD1. The CDR3 length is 14 residues. Germline CDR1 reads SGHRS; CDR2 reads YFSETQ. J was trimmed by 1 base and V by 3 bases; bases with no gene match: 3. As DNA, the CDR3 is TGCGCCAGCAGCTCCCGGACAGGGAACACTGAAGCTTTCTTT. Its protein is CASSSRTGNTEAFF.

The chain couples TRBV7-3 to TRBJ1-1; D uncertain. Per the germline V gene, CDR1 is SGHTA and CDR2 is FQGTGA. The CDR3 is 14 residues long. V was shortened by 1 base and J by 3 bases, with 9 bases between the two germline ends. CDR3 loop: CASSLKREDTEAFF. Here the CDR3 DNA reads TGTGCCAGCAGCTTAAAGCGGGAGGACACTGAAGCTTTCTTT.

The chain combines TRBV19 with TRBJ1-5; tentative D call: TRBD1 (6 bases). Trimming cost V 2 bases and J 7 bases, with 12 bases left between them. Germline CDR1 is LNHDA and CDR2 is SQIVND (reference sequence). This CDR3 spans 14 amino acids. This CDR3 reads CASSILQGSQPQHF. CDR3 in DNA: TGTGCCAGTAGTATATTGCAGGGGTCCCAGCCCCAGCATTTT. The full variable domain, rest sourced from reference TRBV19 and TRBJ1-5, is DGGITQSPKYLFRKEGQNVTLSCEQNLNHDAMYWYRQDPGQGLRLIYYSQIVNDFQKGDIAEGYSVSREKKESFPLTVTSAQKNPTAFYLCASSILQGSQPQHFGDGTRLSIL.

The rearrangement uses TRBV30 and TRBJ2-5; 8 bases are shared with TRBD1. Germline values: CDR1 GTSNPN, CDR2 SVGIG (reference sequence). This CDR3 contains 16 residues. J lost 6 bases, V lost 2 bases, and 14 bases had no gene match. CDR3 nucleotides: TGTGCCTGGAGTAATTCTCCATGGACAGGGCGAAAGACCCAGTACTTC. The encoded protein is CAWSNSPWTGRKTQYF.

The chain carries TRBV18 and TRBJ2-1; 12 nucleotides agree with TRBD2. From germline, CDR1 is KGHSH and CDR2 LQKENI. Unmatched junction bases numbered 9, after V lost 3 bases and J lost 12 bases. The CDR3 totals 15 residues. The CDR3 sequence: CASSPPGLAGRGQFF. CDR3 DNA: TGTGCCAGCTCACCGCCGGGACTAGCGGGTAGGGGGCAGTTCTTC.

This clone was observed once. The J gene is TRBJ1-5, the V gene TRBV2, with TRBD1 as a possible D gene (5 bases). V was pared by 2 bases and J by 0 bases, with 17 bases between. The CDR3 covers 18 residues. Germline V gene lookup returns CDR1 SNHLY and CDR2 FYNNEI. The CDR3 nucleotides are TGTGCCAGCAGTGAACAGGGCGGAGTTATGAATAGCAATCAGCCCCAGCATTTT. Translated, it gives CASSEQGGVMNSNQPQHF.

This chain connects TRBV16 to TRBJ2-1; 11 bases agree with TRBD2. The CDR3 length is 16 residues. The germline CDR1 and CDR2 sequences are KGHSY and FQNENV. V shed 2 bases and J 2 bases; nucleotides not matched to a gene: 2. CDR3 amino acids: CASSQIAGGPYNEQFF. For the CDR3, the DNA is TGTGCCAGCAGCCAAATAGCGGGAGGGCCCTACAATGAGCAGTTCTTC.

The chain recombines TRBV27 with TRBJ2-7; D is ambiguous. The germline V and J ends were trimmed by 5 bases and 0 bases, with 14 bases remaining between them. This CDR3 contains 15 residues. Germline V gene lookup returns CDR1 MNHEY and CDR2 SMNVEV (reference sequence). CDR3 coding DNA: TGTGCCAGCAGTACCGTAGCTTCCCCCTCCTACGAGCAGTACTTC. Residues: CASSTVASPSYEQYF.

J is TRBJ1-2 and V is TRBV7-2; TRBD1 matches 8 bases. Trimming removed 6 bases from V and 8 bases from J; junction bases left unmatched: 17. This CDR3 contains 16 residues. Germline values: CDR1 SGHTA, CDR2 FQGNSA. The CDR3 DNA follows: TGTGCCAGCAGTACGTACCCCCCCGACAGGGGCAAGGGCTACACCTTC. Amino acid sequence: CASSTYPPDRGKGYTF. The complete variable domain, with remaining parts taken from reference TRBV7-2 and TRBJ1-2, reads GAGVSQSPSNKVTEKGKDVELRCDPISGHTALYWYRQSLGQGLEFLIYFQGNSAPDKSGLPSDRFSAERTGGSVSTLTIQRTQQEDSAVYLCASSTYPPDRGKGYTFGSGTRLTVV.

The genes are TRBV7-9 and TRBJ2-7; 10 positions match TRBD2. The CDR3 consists of 14 residues. Unmatched junction bases numbered 8, after V lost 5 bases and J lost 7 bases. Germline V gene sequence: CDR1 SEHNR, CDR2 FQNEAQ (reference sequence). CDR3 loop: CASSPQGLAQEQYF. The CDR3 nucleotides are TGTGCCAGCAGCCCCCAGGGACTAGCGCAAGAGCAGTACTTC.

This clone was detected only once. CDR3 region: CAWGPISHPNYGYTF. CDR3 in DNA: TGTGCCTGGGGTCCCATTTCACATCCCAACTATGGCTACACCTTC. The chain uses TRBV30 and TRBJ1-2; D gene unclear. CDR1 is GTSNPN and CDR2 is SVGIG in the germline V gene (reference sequence). V lost 5 bases and J 2 bases, leaving 18 bases between the germline ends. This CDR3 spans 15 amino acids.

On this clone itself: The same CDR3 arises from other DNA sequences in this sample as well. The rearrangement joins TRBV11-2 to TRBJ2-5; D not resolved. The CDR3 has 11 amino acids. Deletions cut 5 bases from V and 1 base from J, with 2 bases between. Germline lookup yields CDR1 SGHAT and CDR2 FQNNGV. The CDR3 reads CASSRQETQYF. CDR3 sequence (DNA): TGTGCCAGCAGCCGCCAAGAGACCCAGTACTTC. The entire variable domain, with the rest obtained from reference TRBV11-2 and TRBJ2-5, is as follows: EAGVAQSPRYKIIEKRQSVAFWCNPISGHATLYWYQQILGQGPKLLIQFQNNGVVDDSQLPKDRFSAERLKGVDSTLKIQPAKLEDSAVYLCASSRQETQYFGPGTRLLVL.

The gene calls are TRBV9 and TRBJ2-1, with D perhaps TRBD1 (6 bases). V was cut by 4 bases and J by 9 bases, with 26 bases left in between. The CDR3 is 17 residues long. Germline V gene data show CDR1 as SGDLS and CDR2 as YYNGEE. Here the CDR3 DNA reads TGTGCCAGCAGCCCCCGTTCGTTCTTACAGGGTAAGGGTGAGCAGTTCTTC. It codes for CASSPRSFLQGKGEQFF. The variable domain in full, completed from reference TRBV9 and TRBJ2-1, reads DSGVTQTPKHLITATGQRVTLRCSPRSGDLSVYWYQQSLDQGLQFLIQYYNGEERAKGNILERFSAQQFPDLHSELNLSSLELGDSALYFCASSPRSFLQGKGEQFFGPGTRLTVL.

The chain is built from TRBV7-9 and TRBJ1-6, with 8 nucleotides matching TRBD1. The CDR3 has 15 amino acids. Germline CDR1 is SEHNR and CDR2 is FQNEAQ (reference sequence). The J segment lost 7 bases and the V segment lost 7 bases, leaving 9 bases of the junction unmatched. In DNA form, the CDR3 reads TGTGCCAGCAACCTAGTAACAGGGGGAAATTCACCCCTCCACTTT. Translated: CASNLVTGGNSPLHF. Full variable domain (remainder filled in from reference TRBV7-9 and TRBJ1-6): DTGVSQNPRHKITKRGQNVTFRCDPISEHNRLYWYRQTLGQGPEFLTYFQNEAQLEKSRLLSDRFSAERPKGSFSTLEIQRTEQGDSAMYLCASNLVTGGNSPLHFGNGTRLTVT.